The clone carrying this T cell receptor beta chain was picked up many times. This sample is drawn from a study of immune heterogeneity within non-small cell lung tumors. In a multiplex PCR, 32 V and 13 J primers amplified TCR beta CDR3. TCRdb re-called the multiplex PCR reads with MiXCR, one entry per CDR3 protein. The sample has more than 10,000 distinct CDR3 sequences, around a quarter seen once; the top ten hold over 10%. Bulk tumor genomic DNA constituted the template, at around 600 ng per sample. From each primary tumor, several far-apart biopsies were obtained during surgery. Undergoing curative surgery were patients whose non-small cell lung cancer was untreated and newly diagnosed. Germline-derived CDR1 and CDR2 are MDHEN and SYDVKM. Deletions cut 3 bases from V and 4 bases from J, with 9 bases between. This CDR3 contains 13 residues.

The chain uses TRBV28 and TRBJ1-1; D is unclear. Sequencing was performed on lung tumor tissue. This clonotype was sampled from a man in his fifties or sixties with non-small cell lung cancer. The CDR3 DNA reads TGTGCCAGCAGTTTCCTACAACCCACTGAAGCTTTCTTT. Translating gives CASSFLQPTEAFF.